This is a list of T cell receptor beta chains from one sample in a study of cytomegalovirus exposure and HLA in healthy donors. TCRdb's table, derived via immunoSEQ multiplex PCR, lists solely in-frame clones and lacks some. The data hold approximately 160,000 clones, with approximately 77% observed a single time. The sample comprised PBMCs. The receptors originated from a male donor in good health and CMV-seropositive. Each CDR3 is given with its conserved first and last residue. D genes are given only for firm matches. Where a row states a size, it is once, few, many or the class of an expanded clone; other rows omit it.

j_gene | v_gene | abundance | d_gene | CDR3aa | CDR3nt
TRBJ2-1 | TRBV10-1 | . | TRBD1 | CASSPGDREINEQFF | TGCGCCAGCAGCCCCGGGGACAGGGAGATTAATGAGCAGTTCTTC
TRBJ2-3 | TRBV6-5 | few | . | CASSYRDSTDTQYF | TGTGCCAGCAGTTACCGGGACTCCACAGATACGCAGTATTTT
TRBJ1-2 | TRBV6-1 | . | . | CASSEFPENYGYTF | TGTGCCAGCAGTGAATTCCCTGAGAACTATGGCTACACCTTC
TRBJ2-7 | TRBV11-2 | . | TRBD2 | CASSPSTSGPNPYEQYF | TGTGCCAGCAGCCCCTCGACTAGCGGACCTAACCCCTACGAGCAGTACTTC
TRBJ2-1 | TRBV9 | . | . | CASSARTVLDNEQFF | TGTGCCAGCAGCGCGAGGACTGTTCTAGACAATGAGCAGTTCTTC
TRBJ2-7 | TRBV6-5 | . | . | CASSYQAGSYEQYF | TGTGCCAGCAGCTACCAGGCAGGCTCCTACGAGCAGTACTTC
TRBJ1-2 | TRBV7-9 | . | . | CASSSTGTSYTF | TGTGCCAGCAGCTCGACAGGAACTAGCTACACCTTC
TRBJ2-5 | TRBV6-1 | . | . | CASKAETQYF | TGTGCCAGCAAAGCAGAGACCCAGTACTTC
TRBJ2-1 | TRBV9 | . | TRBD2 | CASSVSSGGANEQFF | TGTGCCAGCAGCGTATCTAGCGGGGGGGCCAATGAGCAGTTCTTC
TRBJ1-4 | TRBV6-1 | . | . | CASEGGGHEKLFF | TGTGCCAGTGAGGGGGGGGGCCATGAAAAACTGTTTTTT
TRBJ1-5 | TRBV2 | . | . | CASRSSGDSNQPQHF | TGTGCCAGCAGGTCCTCAGGGGATAGCAATCAGCCCCAGCATTTT
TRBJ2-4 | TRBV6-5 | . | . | CASSSQPLAKNIQYF | TGTGCCAGCAGCTCCCAACCACTAGCCAAAAACATTCAGTACTTC
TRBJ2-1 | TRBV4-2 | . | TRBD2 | CASSPRLAGYNEQFF | TGTGCCAGCAGCCCGAGACTAGCGGGGTACAATGAGCAGTTCTTC
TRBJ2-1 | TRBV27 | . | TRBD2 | CASSLGGSYNEQFF | TGTGCCAGCAGTTTGGGGGGGTCCTACAATGAGCAGTTCTTC
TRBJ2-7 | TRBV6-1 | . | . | CASNYRAGSQDEQYF | TGTGCCAGCAATTATCGGGCGGGATCGCAGGACGAGCAGTACTTC
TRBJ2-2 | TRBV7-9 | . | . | CASSSRGGAGELFF | TGTGCCAGCAGCTCCCGTGGAGGGGCCGGGGAGCTGTTTTTT
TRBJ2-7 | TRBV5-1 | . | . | CASSKGLDRYEQYF | TGCGCCAGCAGCAAGGGACTGGACAGGTACGAGCAGTACTTC